This TCR beta chain was observed in a study of molecular identifiers for immune sequencing clone quantification. Study-level findings and limits: One cell's worth of spiked Jurkat TCR RNA was reportedly detectable among 970,000 or so naive cells. Identical TCR molecules can share a barcode, and this sharing could underestimate highly expanded clone sizes.

The CDR3 is made up of 15 amino acids. Germline CDR1 is MNHEY and CDR2 is SVGEGT. V gave up 9 bases and J gave up 2 bases; unmatched junction bases: 10. This clonotype was counted many times. Its antigen is currently unknown. Previously described methods and listed TCR primers were used for bulk TCR libraries. TCRdb re-called the PCR reads through MiXCR, storing one row per CDR3 protein. The sample has about 500,000 distinct CDR3 sequences; 20% to 25% are singletons. The clonotype comes from a human donor in good health. Some libraries in this study had Jurkat cell RNA spiked in. The chain has TRBV6-2 or TRBV6-3 and TRBJ1-5; TRBD1 aligns across 7 bases. The sample was naive CD8+ T cells from blood, with Jurkat cell RNA spiked in. Subset given: FACS-sorted CD8+CD4-CCR7+CD45RA+ naive T cells. The CDR3 loop reads CASGDSPWGNQPQHF. As DNA, the CDR3 is TGTGCCAGTGGGGACAGCCCATGGGGCAATCAGCCCCAGCATTTT.